What follows are 7 T cell receptor beta chains derived from one specimen sequenced in a study of circulating CD8 cells and anti-PD-1 response in melanoma. The QIAseq Immune Repertoire TCR panel built the libraries from approximately 16 ng of total RNA. TCRdb reprocessed the reads with MiXCR, giving one entry per CDR3 protein. The data contain under 350 distinct CDR3 sequences, 9.5% to 14% of them singletons. Sorting of live CD3+CD8+TCRalphabeta+ cells by PD-1 and/or TIGIT gave four subsets. Sequenced material: CD8+ T cells from PBMCs, taken at baseline or after one month of anti-PD-1 therapy (not recorded which). Receptor source: a human donor with melanoma.

This clonotype qualifies as large. The rearrangement joins TRBV7-2 to TRBJ2-1, with 9 bases identical to TRBD2. V was pared by 3 bases and J by 4 bases, with 4 bases of the junction left unmatched. The CDR3 consists of 15 residues. The V gene's germline CDR1 is SGHTA and CDR2 FQGNSA. CDR3 sequence reads: CASSFTAGGYNEQFF. The CDR3 nucleotides read TGTGCCAGCAGCTTTACAGCGGGGGGATACAATGAGCAGTTCTTC.

This clonotype is large. This chain uses TRBV27 with TRBJ1-5; D gene unclear. Germline V gene data show CDR1 as MNHEY and CDR2 as SMNVEV (reference sequence). V was cut by 4 bases and J by 1 base, with 8 bases left in between. This CDR3 has 14 amino acids. The DNA of the CDR3 is TGTGCCAGCAGTTACACAAAGAGCAATCAGCCCCAGCATTTT. It codes for CASSYTKSNQPQHF.

The sample holds a few counts of this clonotype. The CDR3 does not close with the conserved phenylalanine or tryptophan, likely indicating a read error. This sequence joins TRBV5-1 and TRBJ2-7; D possibly corresponds to TRBD2 (5 bases). The germline V and J ends were trimmed by 4 bases and 3 bases, with 17 bases remaining between them. Per the germline V gene, CDR1 is SGHRS and CDR2 is YFSETQ. The CDR3 is made up of 15 amino acids. This chain's CDR3 is CASSPGTYTGYEQYL. The CDR3 nucleotides are TGCGCCAGCAGCCCGGGAACCTACACGGGCTACGAGCAGTACCTC.

This clonotype is medium-sized by share. The chain combines TRBV12-3 or TRBV12-4 with TRBJ1-2; D is uncertain. There are 13 residues in the CDR3. Trimming pared 1 base from V and 6 bases from J, leaving 9 bases between. CDR3 coding DNA: TGTGCCAGCAGTTTAGAGCCAAGGGATGGCTACACCTTC. It yields the protein CASSLEPRDGYTF.

This clonotype is termed medium-sized. Given a much more abundant clone one base away, this may be a read error. This CDR3 reads CASSLTGGGYTF. The CDR3 coding sequence is TGTGCCAGCAGCCTTACAGGGGGCGGCTACACCTTC. The chain recombines TRBV7-2 with TRBJ1-2, with 9 bases aligning to TRBD1. The ends lost 5 bases at V and 8 bases at J; junction bases unmatched: 3. This CDR3 has 12 residues. The V gene's germline CDR1 is SGHTA and CDR2 FQGNSA. Combining the CDR3 with reference TRBV7-2 and TRBJ1-2 gives the whole variable domain GAGVSQSPSNKVTEKGKDVELRCDPISGHTALYWYRQSLGQGLEFLIYFQGNSAPDKSGLPSDRFSAERTGGSVSTLTIQRTQQEDSAVYLCASSLTGGGYTFGSGTRLTVV.

The rearrangement uses TRBV21-1 and TRBJ2-2. TRBV21-1 is shown as a pseudogene. There are 15 residues in the CDR3. CDR3 region: CASSKAWRNTGELFF. The CDR3 coding sequence is TGTGCCAGCAGCAAAGCATGGAGGAACACCGGGGAGCTGTTTTTT.

This clonotype is medium-sized (0.01 to 0.1%) in the sample. This chain joins TRBV12-5 and TRBJ2-3; possible D gene TRBD2, 7 bases. Germline values: CDR1 LGHNT, CDR2 FRNRAP. The CDR3 runs 12 residues. V lost 7 bases and J 4 bases, leaving 9 bases between the germline ends. CDR3 loop: CASAGGPDTQYF. In DNA, the CDR3 is TGTGCTAGTGCCGGGGGGCCAGATACGCAGTATTTT.